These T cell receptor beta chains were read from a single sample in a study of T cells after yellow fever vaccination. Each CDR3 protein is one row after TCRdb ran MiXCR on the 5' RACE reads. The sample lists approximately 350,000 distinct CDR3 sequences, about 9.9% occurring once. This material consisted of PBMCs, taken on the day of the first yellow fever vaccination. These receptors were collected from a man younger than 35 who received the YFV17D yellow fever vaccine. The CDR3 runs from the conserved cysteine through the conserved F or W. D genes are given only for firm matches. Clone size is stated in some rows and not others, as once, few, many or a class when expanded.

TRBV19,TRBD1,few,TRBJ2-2,TGTGCCAGTAGTATATCTCGCCTCAGGGGGCATACCGGGGAGCTGTTTTTT,CASSISRLRGHTGELFF
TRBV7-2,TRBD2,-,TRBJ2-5,TGTGCCAGCAGCTTGCACGGGGGGGCGGCGCCAGAGACCCAGTACTTC,CASSLHGGAAPETQYF
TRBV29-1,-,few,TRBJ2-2,TGCAGCGTTGAGCGACGTGAGAACACCGGGGAGCTGTTTTTT,CSVERRENTGELFF
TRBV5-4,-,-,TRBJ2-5,TGTGCCAGCAGCTCCTATACAGAGACCCAGTACTTC,CASSSYTETQYF
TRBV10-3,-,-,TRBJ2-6,TGTGCCATCAGCGGTAGCTCCGGGGCCAACGTCCTGACTTTC,CAISGSSGANVLTF
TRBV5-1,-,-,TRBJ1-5,TGCGCCAGCAGCTCCTCGGGGGGCCAACAGCCCCAGCATTTT,CASSSSGGQQPQHF
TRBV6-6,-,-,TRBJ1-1,TGTGCCAGCAGCTCCTCCGCCACGGAGAAAGCTTTCTTT,CASSSSATEKAFF
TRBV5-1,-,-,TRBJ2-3,TGCGCCAGCAGCATCGGAGCCGGGCCCAACACAGATACGCAGTATTTT,CASSIGAGPNTDTQYF
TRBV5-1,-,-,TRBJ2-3,TGCGCCAGCAACTCGGACAGCACAGATACGCAGTATTTT,CASNSDSTDTQYF
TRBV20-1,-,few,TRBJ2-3,TGCAGTGCCCCGGGACCCTACACAGATACGCAGTATTTT,CSAPGPYTDTQYF
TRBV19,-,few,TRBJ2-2,TGTGCCAGTAGTCGCGCCGGGACGGTAAACACCGGGGAGCTGTTTTTT,CASSRAGTVNTGELFF
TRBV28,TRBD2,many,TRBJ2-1,TGTGCCAGCAGGCTGACTAGCGGGGGTCGGCATGAGCAGTTCTTC,CASRLTSGGRHEQFF
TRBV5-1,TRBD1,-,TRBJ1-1,TGCGCCAGCAGCTTGGGTGGAGGACAGGGATACAACACTGAAGCTTTCTTT,CASSLGGGQGYNTEAFF
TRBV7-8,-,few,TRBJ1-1,TGTGCCAGCAGCATACATCCCATGAACACTGAAGCTTTCTTT,CASSIHPMNTEAFF
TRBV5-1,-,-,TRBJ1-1,TGCGCCAGCAGCTTGGGTGTCATCGTGAACACTGAAGCTTTCTTT,CASSLGVIVNTEAFF
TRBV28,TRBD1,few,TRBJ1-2,TGTGCCAGCAGTACCGGGACAGGGCATAGTGGCTACACCTTC,CASSTGTGHSGYTF
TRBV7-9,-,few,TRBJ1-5,TGTGCCAGCAGCATAGGACAGAACAATCAGCCCCAGCATTTT,CASSIGQNNQPQHF
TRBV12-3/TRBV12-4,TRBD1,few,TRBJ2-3,TGTGCCAGCAGTTTCTACAGGGGTACAGATACGCAGTATTTT,CASSFYRGTDTQYF
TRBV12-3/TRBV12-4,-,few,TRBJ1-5,TGTGCCAGCAGTTTCGTCATGGATCAGCCCCAGCATTTT,CASSFVMDQPQHF
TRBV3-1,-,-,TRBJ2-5,TGTGCCAGCAGCCAAGGTCTTTCAGAGACCCAGTACTTC,CASSQGLSETQYF
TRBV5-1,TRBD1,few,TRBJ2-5,TGCGCCAGCAGCGGACAGGGACAGCCCCAAGAGACCCAGTACTTC,CASSGQGQPQETQYF
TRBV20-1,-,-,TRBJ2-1,TGCAGTGCTAGAGATACGGGGGTGCCTGAGCAGTTCTTC,CSARDTGVPEQFF
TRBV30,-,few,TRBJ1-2,TGTGCCTGGAGTCCCTCGGGGCGGGGTGGCTACACCTTC,CAWSPSGRGGYTF
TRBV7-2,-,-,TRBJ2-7,TGTGCCAGCACCACGGGGTTGTCCTACGAGCAGTACTTC,CASTTGLSYEQYF
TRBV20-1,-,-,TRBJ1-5,TGCAGTGCTAGAGAATCAGGGGATCAGCCCCAGCATTTT,CSARESGDQPQHF
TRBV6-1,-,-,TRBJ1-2,TGTGCCAGCAGCGCGGACACTTTCTATGGCTACACCTTC,CASSADTFYGYTF
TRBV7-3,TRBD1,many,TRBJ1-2,TGTGCCAGCAGCACGCCCCGGGACAGGGGATGCTATGGCTACACCTTC,CASSTPRDRGCYGYTF
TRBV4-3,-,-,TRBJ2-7,TGCGCCAGCAGCCAAGAAGGGTTAAGCTCCTACGAGCAGTACTTC,CASSQEGLSSYEQYF
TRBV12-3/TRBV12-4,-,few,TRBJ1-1,TGTGCCAGCAGTTTAGCGCAGGGCCATGGAGCTTTCTTT,CASSLAQGHGAFF
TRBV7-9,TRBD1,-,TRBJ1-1,TGTGCCAGCAGCTTGGGACAGGGCCTCGCTGAAGCTTTCTTT,CASSLGQGLAEAFF
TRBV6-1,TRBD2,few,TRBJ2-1,TGTGCCAGCAGAGCAAGACTAGCGGGCCCTTACAATGAGCAGTTCTTC,CASRARLAGPYNEQFF
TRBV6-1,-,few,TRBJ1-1,TGTGCCAGCAGTGCCGGGGCTGACACTGAAGCTTTCTTT,CASSAGADTEAFF
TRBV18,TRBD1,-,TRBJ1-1,TGTGCCAGCTCACCCCAACAGGGGGAGAACACTGAAGCTTTCTTT,CASSPQQGENTEAFF
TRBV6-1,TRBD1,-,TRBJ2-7,TGTGCCAGCAGTAAGCAGGGGGCGCTGAACGAGCAGTACTTC,CASSKQGALNEQYF
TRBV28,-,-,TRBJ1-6,TGTGCCAGCAGATCCTGGGGATCCTCCTATAATTCACCCCTCCACTTT,CASRSWGSSYNSPLHF
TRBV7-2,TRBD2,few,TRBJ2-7,TGTGCCAGCAGCATTCGGACTAGAGACTACGAGCAGTACTTC,CASSIRTRDYEQYF
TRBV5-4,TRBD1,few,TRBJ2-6,TGTGCCAGCAGCCTTGACAGGGCTGGGGCCAACGTCCTGACTTTC,CASSLDRAGANVLTF
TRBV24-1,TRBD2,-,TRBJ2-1,TGTGCCACCAGTGATCCACTAGCGGCCTCCCCAGGTGAGCAGTTCTTC,CATSDPLAASPGEQFF
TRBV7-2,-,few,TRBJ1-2,TGTGCCAGCAGCTTGTACAGGGATGGCTACACCTTC,CASSLYRDGYTF
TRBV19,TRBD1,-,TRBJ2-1,TGTGCCAGTAGCACCATAGAGACAGGGATTAGCTCCTACAATGAGCAGTTCTTC,CASSTIETGISSYNEQFF
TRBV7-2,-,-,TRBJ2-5,TGTGCCAGCAGCTTATTGTCGGGGGCCCCGGGGGAGACCCAGTACTTC,CASSLLSGAPGETQYF
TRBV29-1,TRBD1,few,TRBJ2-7,TGCAGCGTTGAGGGACAGGGGGAATCTTACGAGCAGTACTTC,CSVEGQGESYEQYF
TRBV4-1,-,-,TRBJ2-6,TGCGCCAGCCGAAGAGGGGAATCTGGGGCCAACGTCCTGACTTTC,CASRRGESGANVLTF
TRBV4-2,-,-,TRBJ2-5,TGTGCCAGCAGCCAAGGCTTAACGGGGGAGACCCAGTACTTC,CASSQGLTGETQYF
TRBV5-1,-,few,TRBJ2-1,TGCGCCAGCAGCGGACAAAGCTCCTACAATGAGCAGTTCTTC,CASSGQSSYNEQFF
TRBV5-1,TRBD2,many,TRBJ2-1,TGCGCCAGCAGCTACCGGACTAGCGGGGGTTCGCGGAATGAGCAGTTCTTC,CASSYRTSGGSRNEQFF
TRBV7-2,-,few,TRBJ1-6,TGTGCCAGCAGCTCAACTTCATATTCACCCCTCCACTTT,CASSSTSYSPLHF
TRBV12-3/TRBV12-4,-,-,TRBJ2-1,TGTGCCAGCAGGAGGGGGAATGAGCAGTTCTTC,CASRRGNEQFF
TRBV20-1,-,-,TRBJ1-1,TGCAGTGCTCCGCCGGTGACCTGGGGCACTGAAGCTTTCTTT,CSAPPVTWGTEAFF
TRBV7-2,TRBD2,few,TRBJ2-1,TGTGCCAGCAGCTTGACTAGCGGGGTCTCCTACAATGAGCAGTTCTTC,CASSLTSGVSYNEQFF
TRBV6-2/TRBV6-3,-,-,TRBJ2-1,TGTGCCAGCAGTTGGGCTCCAGACGAGTACAATGAGCAGTTCTTC,CASSWAPDEYNEQFF
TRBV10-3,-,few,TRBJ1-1,TGTGCCATCAGGGACACCGGGGACACTGAAGCTTTCTTT,CAIRDTGDTEAFF
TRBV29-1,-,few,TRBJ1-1,TGCAGCGGACTGCGACAATTGAACACTGAAGCTTTCTTT,CSGLRQLNTEAFF
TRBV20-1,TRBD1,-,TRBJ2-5,TGCAGTGCTAGGAACAGGGGGATGGAGACCCAGTACTTC,CSARNRGMETQYF